This T cell receptor beta chain is from a study of cytomegalovirus exposure and HLA in healthy donors. The study sampled nominally healthy donors, though unrecorded immune exposures were likely. A multiplex PCR was run with 60 Vbeta primers and 13 Jbeta primers. Clones were sequenced by immunoSEQ multiplex PCR, and TCRdb holds only the in-frame ones, with some missing. The data hold 150,000 to 200,000 clones, with roughly 87% observed a single time. The CDR3 sequence is 10 residues long. As to this clone: The antigen is undetermined. The junction departs from the called germline gene at one end, perhaps through a read error.

Study findings and constraints: Previously analyzed data showed that most TCR beta V segments were productive at a frequency of about 90% or about 30%.

The receptor's source is a man aged 40-49 years in good health and CMV-seronegative. Material: PBMCs. The chain is built from TRBV23-1 and TRBJ1-2; TRBD1 might be the D (5 bases). TRBV23-1 is placed among ORFs of uncertain function. The CDR3 DNA reads as TGCGCCAGCGCGCTAGGACGGACAAACTTC. Translation: CASALGRTNF.